What follows is one T cell receptor beta chain and its context. This clone's antigen is unknown. No base qualities exist here, and no much larger clone lies one base off it. Libraries were built with the immunoSEQ multiplex PCR assay. The authors' pipeline ran thus. To diagnose cytomegalovirus status from the catalog of TCR beta chain sequences, a statistical classification framework was built. Entries here come from immuneACCESS through TCRdb and include only in-frame sequences with V and J called. Some clones fail to appear in such tables; in the studies checked, an unresolved V gene covers under half of the shortfall, and the cause of the remainder is unknown. Clone size and the V and J calls come from that table; the DNA yielded D and trimming. The sample includes 150,000 to 180,000 clones, with about 86% observed a single time. The ten largest make up roughly 1.9% of the sample. V is pared back by 4 bases and J by 0 bases, with 15 bases lying between the germline termini. There are 17 amino acids in the CDR3, from cysteine to phenylalanine inclusive. The CDR3 DNA has 51 bases and is translated from base 1. Sequences LNHDA (CDR1) and SQIVND (CDR2) are obtained from the germline V gene (reference sequence).

Donors formed part of the validation cohort, which comprised about 120 subjects and was distinct from the first cohort of 690 or so subjects. This specimen belongs to a study of cytomegalovirus exposure and HLA in healthy donors (dated by TCRdb to about 2017). Study-wide context: The roughly 670 repertoires of the first cohort and the 120 validation repertoires were produced on the same platform, according to a later analysis. The study aimed to test whether cataloging public T cell receptors could reveal signatures of past pathogen exposure. The study combined high-throughput TCR immunosequencing, statistical association of individual TCRs with disease status, and machine learning to predict cytomegalovirus infection status. Along with the approximately 600-subject first cohort, a separate validation cohort of around 120 different subjects was used. Here is what the overall study found, with its caveats: The study listed 164 TCR beta chains as associated with cytomegalovirus. In vitro tests confirmed that a few of the cytomegalovirus-associated TCR beta chains recognize cytomegalovirus antigens. While some public TCRs were present in many individuals, most TCR sequences turned up only very rarely across donors. All 120 or so repertoires were used to score co-occurrence in the validation cohort in a later analysis, because that analysis had no HLA typing for the cohort. The authors suggested that the approach could potentially be extended to other disease states and immunological phenotypes. In both the original and validation cohorts, the classifier was reported to diagnose cytomegalovirus status with high specificity and sensitivity. A later analysis found that TCRs clustered in the first cohort also tended to co-occur in the approximately 120 validation repertoires, with 94% of cluster scores above 0.

The receptor comes from a human donor in good health. Sample: PBMCs. This chain is built from TRBV19 and TRBJ1-4; tentative D gene TRBD1, with 6 bases matching. Here the CDR3 is given as CASSTVLRGATNEKLFF. The DNA reads as follows: TGTGCCAGTAGTACTGTCCTCAGGGGAGCAACTAATGAAAAACTGTTTTTT.